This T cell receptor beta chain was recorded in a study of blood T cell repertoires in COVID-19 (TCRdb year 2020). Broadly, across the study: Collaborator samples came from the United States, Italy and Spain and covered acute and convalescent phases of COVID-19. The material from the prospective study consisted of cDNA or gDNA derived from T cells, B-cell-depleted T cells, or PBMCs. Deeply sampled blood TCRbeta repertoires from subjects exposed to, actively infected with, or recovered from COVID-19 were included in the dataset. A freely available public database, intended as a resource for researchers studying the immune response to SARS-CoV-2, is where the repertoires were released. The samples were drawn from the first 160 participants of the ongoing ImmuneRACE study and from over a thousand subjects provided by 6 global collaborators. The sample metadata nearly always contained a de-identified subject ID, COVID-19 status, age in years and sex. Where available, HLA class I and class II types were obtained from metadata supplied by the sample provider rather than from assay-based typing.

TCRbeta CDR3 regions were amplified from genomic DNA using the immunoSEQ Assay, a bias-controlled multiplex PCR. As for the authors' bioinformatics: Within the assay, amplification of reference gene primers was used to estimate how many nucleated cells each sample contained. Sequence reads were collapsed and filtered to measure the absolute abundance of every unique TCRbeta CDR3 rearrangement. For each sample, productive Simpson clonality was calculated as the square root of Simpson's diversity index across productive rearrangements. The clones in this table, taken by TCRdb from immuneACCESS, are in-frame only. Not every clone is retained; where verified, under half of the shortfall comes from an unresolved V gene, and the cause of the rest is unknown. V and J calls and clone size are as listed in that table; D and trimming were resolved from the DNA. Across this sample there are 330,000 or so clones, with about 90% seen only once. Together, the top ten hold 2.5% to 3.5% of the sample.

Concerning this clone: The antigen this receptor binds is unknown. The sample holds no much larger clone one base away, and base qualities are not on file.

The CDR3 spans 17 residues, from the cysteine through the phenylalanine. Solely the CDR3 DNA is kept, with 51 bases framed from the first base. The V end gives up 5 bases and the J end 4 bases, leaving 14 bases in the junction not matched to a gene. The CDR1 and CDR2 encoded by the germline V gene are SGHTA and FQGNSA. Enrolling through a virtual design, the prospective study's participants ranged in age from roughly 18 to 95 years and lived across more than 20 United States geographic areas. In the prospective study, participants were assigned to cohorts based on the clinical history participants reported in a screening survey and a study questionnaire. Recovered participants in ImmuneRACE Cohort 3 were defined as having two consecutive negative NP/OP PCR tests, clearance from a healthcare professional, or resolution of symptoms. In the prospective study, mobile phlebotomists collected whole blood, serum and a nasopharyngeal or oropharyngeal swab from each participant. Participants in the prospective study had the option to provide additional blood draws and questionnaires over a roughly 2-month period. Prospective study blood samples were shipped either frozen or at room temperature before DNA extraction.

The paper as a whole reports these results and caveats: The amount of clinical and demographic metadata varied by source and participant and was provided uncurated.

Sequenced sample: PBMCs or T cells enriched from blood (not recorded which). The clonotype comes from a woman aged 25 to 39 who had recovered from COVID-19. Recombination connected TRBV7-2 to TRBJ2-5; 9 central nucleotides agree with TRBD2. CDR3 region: CASSPSGVAGDLETQYF. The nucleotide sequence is TGTGCCAGCAGCCCTAGCGGGGTAGCGGGAGACTTAGAGACCCAGTACTTC.